The 31 T cell receptor beta chains given below trace back to one sample, sequenced in a study of shared clonotypes between healthy human individuals. Method: immunoSEQ multiplex PCR; TCRdb's copy keeps in-frame clones and lacks some. The table lists roughly 640,000 clones, around 72% of them singletons. The specimen sequenced was memory CD4+ T cells sorted from blood. Specified subset: CD45RA-negative fraction. The receptors derive from a woman aged 30 to 39 in good health.

The chain recombines TRBV5-4 with TRBJ2-3; D is tentatively TRBD1 or TRBD2 (5 bases each). Germline CDR1 SGHNT, CDR2 YYREEE (reference sequence). V lost 7 bases and J 1 base, leaving 13 bases between the germline ends. The CDR3 spans 14 residues. This chain's CDR3 is CASGRDGGTDTQYF. CDR3 in DNA: TGTGCCAGCGGTCGGGACGGAGGCACAGATACGCAGTATTTT.

This clone occurred a few times. The chain combines TRBV7-2 with TRBJ2-7; no definite D call. Between the trimmed V and J ends, which lost 1 base and 2 bases, there was a span of 15 bases. This CDR3 is built from 16 residues. CDR1 and CDR2 from the germline V gene are SGHTA and FQGNSA. The CDR3 region is CASSLDSTTVTYEQYF. In DNA form, the CDR3 reads TGTGCCAGCAGCTTAGATAGTACTACTGTCACCTACGAGCAGTACTTC. The complete variable domain, with remaining parts taken from reference TRBV7-2 and TRBJ2-7, reads GAGVSQSPSNKVTEKGKDVELRCDPISGHTALYWYRQSLGQGLEFLIYFQGNSAPDKSGLPSDRFSAERTGGSVSTLTIQRTQQEDSAVYLCASSLDSTTVTYEQYFGPGTRLTVT.

This clone was seen at least ten times. The chain uses TRBV6-7 and TRBJ1-1; D possibly corresponds to TRBD1 (5 bases). TRBV6-7 falls under the ORF class, with uncertain function. CDR3 length equals 12 residues. The germline V and J ends were trimmed by 9 bases and 5 bases, with 13 bases remaining between them. The CDR3 nucleotides read TGTGCCAGTCGGGGGGAGGGGACTGAAGCTTTCTTT. Translation: CASRGEGTEAFF.

Notes on this clone: In the same sample, other DNA sequences code for this CDR3. The chain carries TRBV7-2 and TRBJ2-2; D is uncertain. The CDR3 spans 12 residues. The V gene lost 3 bases and the J gene lost 3 bases, with 2 bases spanning the gap. Germline loops: CDR1 SGHTA, CDR2 FQGNSA. CDR3 bases: TGTGCCAGCAGCTTCTACACCGGGGAGCTGTTTTTT. This encodes CASSFYTGELFF.

This clone appeared a single time. The chain combines TRBV28 with TRBJ2-1, with D uncertain. This CDR3 contains 16 residues. V dropped 5 bases and J dropped 0 bases, with 14 bases sitting between them. In germline, CDR1 is MDHEN, CDR2 SYDVKM. The DNA of the CDR3 is TGTGCCAGCAGTCCCACGGACCCCAGCTCCTACAATGAGCAGTTCTTC. Its protein is CASSPTDPSSYNEQFF.

The rearrangement uses TRBV2 and TRBJ2-1; the match to TRBD1 covers 8 bases. This CDR3 has 14 amino acids. Germline values: CDR1 SNHLY, CDR2 FYNNEI. V dropped 5 bases and J dropped 8; count of bases not matched to a gene: 8. The CDR3 protein is CASSLGQGFDEQFF. DNA of the CDR3: TGTGCCAGCAGTCTTGGACAGGGCTTCGATGAGCAGTTCTTC.

This clone was counted at least ten times. The rearrangement joins TRBV6-6 to TRBJ2-7; D may be TRBD1 (5 bases). Trimming stripped 8 bases from V and 1 base from J, with 9 bases between. Looked up from germline, CDR1 is MNHNY and CDR2 is SVGAGI (reference sequence). This CDR3 is 12 amino acids long. DNA of the CDR3: TGTGCCAGCGGGGCCACATCCTACGAGCAGTACTTC. Translating gives CASGATSYEQYF.

V gene TRBV7-2 combines with J gene TRBJ1-5; D possibly corresponds to TRBD1 (5 bases). The CDR3 runs 15 residues. The germline CDR1 and CDR2 sequences are SGHTA and FQGNSA. V lost 6 bases and J 6 bases, leaving 18 bases between the germline ends. The chain's CDR3 is CASSSGALSGQPQHF. The CDR3 DNA follows: TGTGCCAGCAGTTCCGGGGCCCTGTCGGGTCAGCCCCAGCATTTT.

This chain connects TRBV6-1 to TRBJ2-5, with TRBD1 matching over 8 bases. Unmatched junction bases numbered 6, after V lost 7 bases and J lost 5 bases. The CDR3 is made up of 13 amino acids. CDR1 and CDR2 from the germline V gene are MNHNS and SASEGT. DNA of the CDR3: TGTGCCAGCAACAGACAGGGGCGGGAGACCCAGTACTTC. Its translation: CASNRQGRETQYF.

This clone appeared once. The rearrangement links TRBV19 to TRBJ1-1; a possible D gene is TRBD1 (6 bases). The CDR3 runs 14 residues. The V gene's germline CDR1 is LNHDA and CDR2 SQIVND (reference sequence). V lost 4 bases, J lost 3 bases, and 12 bases lay in between. As DNA, the CDR3 is TGTGCCAGTAGTAATTGGGGGCTGGACACTGAAGCTTTCTTT. It yields the protein CASSNWGLDTEAFF.

The chain couples TRBV4-1 to TRBJ2-1; 9 bases match TRBD1. The germline gives CDR1 MGHRA, CDR2 YSYEKL. This CDR3 region has 15 residues. V shed 4 bases, J shed 7 bases, and the junction held 8 bases outside the gene matches. The CDR3 coding sequence is TGCGCCAGCAGCCGAGTCCCGGGACAGGGAAATGAGCAGTTCTTC. This translates into CASSRVPGQGNEQFF.

The chain's CDR3 is CASSSELFSYEQYF. The CDR3 region has the DNA TGTGCCAGCAGCTCCGAGCTTTTTTCCTACGAGCAGTACTTC. The chain carries TRBV11-2 and TRBJ2-7; no reliable D call. The germline V gene encodes CDR1 SGHAT and CDR2 FQNNGV. V was cut by 4 bases and J by 1 base, with 11 bases left in between. The CDR3 totals 14 residues.

With respect to this clone: The junction departs from germline at one end; a sequencing error may be responsible. The rearrangement links TRBV11-3 to TRBJ1-1; D not resolved. In germline, CDR1 is SGHNT, CDR2 YENEEA. This CDR3 is built from 15 residues. The CDR3 is CASSKSGRVNAEAFF. The DNA for the CDR3 is TGTGCCAGCAGCAAGTCAGGACGGGTGAACGCTGAAGCTTTCTTT.

This sequence joins TRBV28 and TRBJ1-1; perhaps TRBD1 as D (5 bases). The CDR3 is 16 amino acids. Germline V gene lookup returns CDR1 MDHEN and CDR2 SYDVKM. Trimming took 2 bases from V and 0 from J, leaving 13 bases between them. The CDR3 is CASSLPVKGMNTEAFF. CDR3 DNA sequence: TGTGCCAGCAGTTTACCCGTGAAGGGGATGAACACTGAAGCTTTCTTT.

The V and J genes are TRBV4-2 and TRBJ2-7; 7 nucleotides line up with TRBD2. The CDR3 consists of 16 residues. Per germline, CDR1 LGHNA and CDR2 YNFKEQ. The V gene end was trimmed by 0 bases and the J gene end by 4 bases; junction bases not matched to a gene: 9. CDR3 in DNA: TGTGCCAGCAGCCAAGAACTAGCGACCGTCTCATACGAGCAGTACTTC. Protein product: CASSQELATVSYEQYF.

V and J are TRBV15 and TRBJ1-2, with D perhaps matching TRBD1 (6 bases). This CDR3 is 17 amino acids long. Germline loops: CDR1 LNHNV, CDR2 YYDKDF (reference sequence). Trimming removed 4 bases from V and 0 bases from J, with 18 bases in between. CDR3 in amino acids: CATSMGKGTPTNYGYTF. DNA for the CDR3: TGTGCCACCAGCATGGGAAAAGGGACACCCACTAACTATGGCTACACCTTC.

CDR3 sequence reads: CASSGSSGGTSTDTQYF. Here the CDR3 DNA reads TGTGCCAGCAGTGGGTCTAGCGGGGGAACCAGCACAGATACGCAGTATTTT. This sequence joins TRBV2 and TRBJ2-3; 10 nucleotides match TRBD2. V trimming: 4 bases; J trimming: 0 bases; junction bases outside the gene matches: 7. CDR3 length: 17 residues. Germline V CDR1 and CDR2: SNHLY, FYNNEI.

V is TRBV19 and J is TRBJ1-2; maybe TRBD1 (6 bases). The CDR3 contains 14 residues. Trimming removed 6 bases at V and 2 bases at J, with 13 bases between. Germline CDR1 and CDR2: LNHDA and SQIVND (reference sequence). CDR3 loop: CASRKQQGNYGYTF. In nucleotides, the CDR3 is TGTGCCAGTAGGAAGCAACAGGGAAACTATGGCTACACCTTC.

This chain uses TRBV2 with TRBJ1-5, with D perhaps TRBD1 (6 bases). V was pared by 7 bases and J by 4 bases, with 17 bases between. The CDR3 has 15 residues. In germline, CDR1 is SNHLY, CDR2 FYNNEI. The CDR3 DNA reads as TGTGCCAGCAAAGGTCAGGGGACGGTGAATCAGCCCCAGCATTTT. Residues: CASKGQGTVNQPQHF.

The J gene is TRBJ2-2, the V gene TRBV7-2, with a possible D match to TRBD2 (6 bases). The V and J ends lost 2 bases and 0 bases respectively, with 13 bases between them. There are 17 residues in the CDR3. Germline loops: CDR1 SGHTA, CDR2 FQGNSA. CDR3 sequence (DNA): TGTGCCAGCAGCTTACGGGGGTCGCGCCCGAACACCGGGGAGCTGTTTTTT. Amino acid sequence: CASSLRGSRPNTGELFF.

This chain joins TRBV28 and TRBJ2-7; a possible D gene is TRBD1 (6 bases). Germline V gives CDR1 MDHEN, CDR2 SYDVKM. The CDR3 sequence is 13 residues long. Trimming took off 6 bases at V and 4 bases at J, with 13 bases between the two ends. CDR3 bases: TGTGCCAGCAGAAACAGGGATCGGTACGAGCAGTACTTC. Amino acid sequence: CASRNRDRYEQYF.

V gene TRBV7-2 combines with J gene TRBJ1-2; D perhaps matches TRBD1 (6 bases). V lost 5 bases to trimming and J lost 12 bases, with 16 bases between them. CDR1 is SGHTA and CDR2 is FQGNSA in the germline V gene. This CDR3 contains 12 residues. CDR3 nucleotide sequence: TGTGCCAGCAGCCCCCCGGAAGGGGGGGACACCTTC. Protein product: CASSPPEGGDTF.

The chain employs TRBV27 and TRBJ1-5; D remains unclear. The germline CDR1 and CDR2 sequences are MNHEY and SMNVEV (reference sequence). Trimming pared 9 bases from V and 5 bases from J, leaving 17 bases between. There are 14 residues in the CDR3. CDR3 DNA sequence: TGTGCCAGATCGGCCCCGCTCAACTATCAGCCCCAGCATTTT. Translated: CARSAPLNYQPQHF.

The rearrangement links TRBV5-4 to TRBJ2-5; 8 bases fit TRBD2. There are 15 residues in the CDR3. The V gene end was trimmed by 4 bases and the J gene end by 2 bases; junction bases not matched to a gene: 7. CDR1 SGHNT and CDR2 YYREEE come from the germline V gene (reference sequence). The CDR3 here is CASSNGAGGQETQYF. DNA for the CDR3: TGTGCCAGCAGCAACGGGGCGGGAGGACAAGAGACCCAGTACTTC.

The J gene is TRBJ2-1, the V gene TRBV11-2; 7 nucleotides agree with TRBD2. Germline V gives CDR1 SGHAT, CDR2 FQNNGV. V was clipped by 3 bases and J by 5 bases; unmatched bases: 10. The CDR3 is 16 amino acids. The CDR3 region is CASSFQAGMGHNEQFF. The CDR3 region has the DNA TGTGCCAGCAGCTTTCAAGCGGGAATGGGCCACAATGAGCAGTTCTTC. Full variable domain (missing parts from reference TRBV11-2 and TRBJ2-1): EAGVAQSPRYKIIEKRQSVAFWCNPISGHATLYWYQQILGQGPKLLIQFQNNGVVDDSQLPKDRFSAERLKGVDSTLKIQPAKLEDSAVYLCASSFQAGMGHNEQFFGPGTRLTVL.

This chain joins TRBV28 and TRBJ1-5, with TRBD1 identical over 7 bases. Germline V gene data show CDR1 as MDHEN and CDR2 as SYDVKM. The CDR3 consists of 14 residues. V was clipped by 7 bases and J by 3 bases; unmatched bases: 6. The CDR3 coding sequence is TGTGCCAGCAACCTCGGGACAGACAATCAGCCCCAGCATTTT. Its translation: CASNLGTDNQPQHF.

This clone was observed a handful of times. This sequence joins TRBV27 and TRBJ2-5, with 8 bases lining up with TRBD2. This CDR3 comprises 17 residues. V trimming: 2 bases; J trimming: 5 bases; junction bases outside the gene matches: 13. Per the germline V gene, CDR1 is MNHEY and CDR2 is SMNVEV (reference sequence). CDR3 in DNA: TGTGCCAGCAGTTTAAGGGTGGGAGCGGGAGCCTTTGAGACCCAGTACTTC. Its protein product is CASSLRVGAGAFETQYF.

The chain has TRBV28 and TRBJ1-2; D is undetermined. The CDR3 has 12 amino acids. Germline V lookup: CDR1 MDHEN, CDR2 SYDVKM. V lost 5 bases and J 4 bases, leaving 8 bases between the germline ends. CDR3 loop: CASSAPPYGYTF. Written as DNA, the CDR3 is TGTGCCAGCAGTGCCCCCCCCTATGGCTACACCTTC.

A remark on this clone: Other DNA variants within this sample encode the same CDR3. The CDR3 nucleotides read TGTGCCAGCAGCCCGCAGGGGTACACTGAAGCTTTCTTT. Amino acids: CASSPQGYTEAFF. The chain joins TRBV7-6 to TRBJ1-1; maybe TRBD1 (6 bases). The CDR3 is 13 residues long. The germline V and J ends were trimmed by 5 bases and 3 bases, with 10 bases remaining between them. Germline V gene lookup returns CDR1 SGHVS and CDR2 FNYEAQ.

The J gene is TRBJ2-5, the V gene TRBV5-4; D is uncertain. The V and J ends lost 0 bases and 1 base respectively, with 10 bases between them. The CDR3 contains 15 residues. Germline CDR1 reads SGHNT; CDR2 reads YYREEE (reference sequence). The chain's CDR3 is CASSLVGGVQETQYF. The CDR3 DNA reads TGTGCCAGCAGCTTGGTGGGTGGGGTCCAAGAGACCCAGTACTTC.

The V gene is TRBV5-1, the J gene TRBJ1-2; 7 bases agree with TRBD1. V trimming: 6 bases; J trimming: 5 bases; junction bases outside the gene matches: 13. In germline, CDR1 is SGHRS, CDR2 YFSETQ. The CDR3 consists of 15 residues. CDR3 in amino acids: CASTSNRGEGYGYTF. CDR3 sequence (DNA): TGCGCCAGCACTTCAAACAGGGGAGAAGGATATGGCTACACCTTC.